The T cell receptor (beta chain) under discussion was sequenced for a study of identical twins. Broader study findings: Some out-of-frame alpha sequences were shared by twins, and these showed excess low generation probability. Within monozygotic twins, out-of-frame TCR alpha sharing was underestimated by the models.

Trimming removed 1 base at V and 7 bases at J, with 13 bases between. The CDR3 loop spans 14 amino acids. The germline gives CDR1 DFQATT, CDR2 SNEGSKA (reference sequence). The authors used template switching to add a universal primer site and gave cDNA unique molecular identifiers. TCRdb redid the calling of the 5' RACE reads with MiXCR, one entry per CDR3 protein. The table lists hundreds of thousands of distinct CDR3 sequences, 5.5% to 6.5% of them singletons. In this sample, this clonotype turned up many times. Its antigen remains unidentified. Every sampled donor was Caucasian and healthy. V and J are TRBV20-1 and TRBJ1-4; D possibly corresponds to TRBD1 (6 bases). The origin of this receptor is a man younger than 35 in good health. Sequenced input: naive T cells sorted from blood. In DNA, the CDR3 is TGCAGTGCTAGAGTTCCGGGGGGCGGTGAAAAACTGTTTTTT. It specifies CSARVPGGGEKLFF.